This TCR beta chain was recovered during a study of CD8 T cells in Susac syndrome. Germline loops: CDR1 LGHNA, CDR2 YSLEER. V shed 1 base and J shed 1 base, with 8 bases lying between them. The CDR3 is made up of 14 amino acids. Random hexamers served to reverse transcribe about 0.5 to 1 ug RNA. It was immunoSEQ multiplex PCR that amplified TCR beta CDR3 across 54 Vbeta and 13 Jbeta. Each CDR3 protein gets one entry after TCRdb re-called the immunoSEQ multiplex PCR reads with MiXCR. The sample carries some 300,000 distinct CDR3 sequences, 89% recorded once. TCR beta sequencing covered blood CD8+ and CD4+ T cells. TEMRA cells were FACS-enriched and CD8+ and CD4+ T cells negatively isolated.

The chain joins TRBV4-3 to TRBJ2-7; possible D gene TRBD1, 5 bases. The sample was CD8+ T cells from PBMCs. This TCR was sampled from a human donor with multiple sclerosis. In DNA form, the CDR3 reads TGCGCCAGCAGCCAAGGGACAACTTCCTACGAGCAGTACTTC. Residues: CASSQGTTSYEQYF.